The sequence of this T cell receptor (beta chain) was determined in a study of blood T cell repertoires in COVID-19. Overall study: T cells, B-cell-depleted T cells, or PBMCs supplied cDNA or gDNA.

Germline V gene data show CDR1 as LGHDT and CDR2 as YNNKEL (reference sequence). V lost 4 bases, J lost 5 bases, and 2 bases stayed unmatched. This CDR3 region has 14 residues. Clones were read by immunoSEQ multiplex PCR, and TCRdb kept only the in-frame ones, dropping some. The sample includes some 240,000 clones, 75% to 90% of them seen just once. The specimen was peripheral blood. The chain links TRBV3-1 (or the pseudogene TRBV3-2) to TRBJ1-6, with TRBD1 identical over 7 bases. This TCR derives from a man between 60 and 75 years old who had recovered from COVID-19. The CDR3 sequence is CASSPGTDNSPLHF. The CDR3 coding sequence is TGTGCCAGCAGCCCCGGGACAGATAATTCACCCCTCCACTTT.